The clone carrying this T cell receptor (beta chain) was counted only a few times. Its antigen is undetermined. The sample belongs to a study of early T cells in non-severe SARS-CoV-2 infection. The protocol attached unique molecular identifiers to individual cDNA molecules. TCRdb ran MiXCR on the 5' RACE reads and lists one entry per CDR3 protein. The table includes just over 95,000 distinct CDR3 sequences, around 10% detected once. Study results and caveats: A preference for anti-spike CD8 responses marked VDJdb matching, which missed private and CD4 specificities.

The TCR was taken from an adult who was a healthcare worker with PCR-confirmed SARS-CoV-2 infection or an uninfected control (not recorded which). The specimen sequenced was whole blood.

CDR3 protein: CASSPRVADSSNQPQHF. CDR3 sequence (DNA): TGTGCCAGTAGTCCGCGCGTTGCGGACAGTAGCAATCAGCCCCAGCATTTT. The V gene is TRBV19, the J gene TRBJ1-5, with a tentative D call TRBD1 (6 bases). Germline V gene sequence: CDR1 LNHDA, CDR2 SQIVND (reference sequence). The length of the CDR3 is 17 residues. The germline V and J ends were trimmed by 5 bases and 0 bases, with 17 bases remaining between them. The variable domain in full, completed from reference TRBV19 and TRBJ1-5, reads DGGITQSPKYLFRKEGQNVTLSCEQNLNHDAMYWYRQDPGQGLRLIYYSQIVNDFQKGDIAEGYSVSREKKESFPLTVTSAQKNPTAFYLCASSPRVADSSNQPQHFGDGTRLSIL.